The next 17 T cell receptor beta chains were all read from a single sample in a study of cytomegalovirus exposure and HLA in healthy donors. The PCR contained 60 Vbeta and 13 Jbeta primers. Method: immunoSEQ multiplex PCR; TCRdb's copy keeps in-frame clones and lacks some. The repertoire holds 95,000 to 100,000 clones, around 79% seen once, with roughly 2% in the top ten. Sequences were obtained from PBMCs. All receptors derive from a woman aged 40 to 49 in good health and CMV-seronegative.

About this clone itself: Germline and junction disagree at one end, which may indicate a read error. J is TRBJ2-3 and V is TRBV7-9; TRBD2 matches 12 bases. This CDR3 is 15 amino acids long. In germline, CDR1 is SEHNR, CDR2 FQNEAQ (reference sequence). The CDR3 sequence: CSSSARLAGVDTQYF. The CDR3 bases are TGTTCCAGCAGCGCCCGACTAGCGGGGGTAGATACGCAGTATTTT.

The chain combines TRBV18 with TRBJ1-1; 10 nucleotides align to TRBD1. Germline V gene lookup returns CDR1 KGHSH and CDR2 LQKENI. V trimming: 5 bases; J trimming: 5 bases; junction bases outside the gene matches: 11. This CDR3 has 16 amino acids. In DNA, the CDR3 is TGTGCCAGCTCAGCTTTTTCTGGACAGGGGGGAACTGAAGCTTTCTTT. This translates into CASSAFSGQGGTEAFF.

V and J are TRBV6-5 and TRBJ1-2, with 10 bases that match TRBD1. Trimming took 5 bases from V and 9 from J; bases not matched to a gene: 6. CDR3 length equals 13 residues. In germline, CDR1 is MNHEY, CDR2 SVGAGI. The CDR3 is CASSAMDRGSYTF. In DNA form, the CDR3 reads TGTGCCAGCAGTGCCATGGACAGGGGGAGCTACACCTTC.

The V call is TRBV27, the J call TRBJ1-1; 7 bases line up with TRBD1. This CDR3 has 12 residues. The junction had 4 bases not matched to a gene; V was cut back by 10 bases and J by 2 bases. Germline V gene sequence: CDR1 MNHEY, CDR2 SMNVEV (reference sequence). DNA of the CDR3: TGTGCCAAAAGGGACAGTAACACTGAAGCTTTCTTT. Translated, it gives CAKRDSNTEAFF.

This chain uses TRBV7-2 with TRBJ2-7, with TRBD2 matching over 7 bases. V was pared by 5 bases and J by 0 bases, with 7 bases of the junction left unmatched. This CDR3 comprises 15 residues. The germline gives CDR1 SGHTA, CDR2 FQGNSA. The CDR3 is CASSHTSANSYEQYF. The CDR3 DNA reads TGTGCCAGCAGCCACACTAGCGCCAACTCCTACGAGCAGTACTTC.

As to this clone: Since the CDR3 does not end with the conserved phenylalanine or tryptophan, this likely comes from a read error. The rearrangement uses TRBV27 and TRBJ1-2; weak D call: TRBD1 (5 bases). Trimming cost V 3 bases and J 5 bases, with 10 bases left between them. The CDR3 has 13 amino acids. Looked up from germline, CDR1 is MNHEY and CDR2 is SMNVEV (reference sequence). This CDR3 reads CASSFFGGYGYTL. The CDR3, as DNA: TGTGCCAGCAGTTTCTTCGGGGGATATGGCTACACCCTC.

This rearrangement joins TRBV5-1 to TRBJ2-5, with D maybe TRBD2 (5 bases). This CDR3 has 14 residues. Germline-derived CDR1 and CDR2 are SGHRS and YFSETQ. V lost 4 bases, J lost 2 bases, and 12 bases lay in between. CDR3 protein: CASSREGRQETQYF. CDR3 DNA sequence: TGCGCCAGCAGCAGAGAGGGTCGGCAAGAGACCCAGTACTTC.

The J gene is TRBJ1-5, the V gene TRBV7-2; TRBD1 might be the D (5 bases). The CDR3 totals 16 residues. The ends were cut back, 0 bases at V and 4 bases at J, with 13 bases in the middle. CDR1 is SGHTA, CDR2 FQGNSA, per germline. CDR3 protein: CASSLANTGVNQPQHF. The CDR3 region has the DNA TGTGCCAGCAGCTTAGCGAATACAGGAGTGAATCAGCCCCAGCATTTT.

This chain connects TRBV2 to TRBJ2-1, with 9 bases lining up with TRBD1. The V segment lost 6 bases and the J segment 5 bases; nucleotides outside the gene matches: 5. Per the germline V gene, CDR1 is SNHLY and CDR2 is FYNNEI. This CDR3 is built from 14 residues. CDR3 region: CASSPGTGHNEQFF. DNA of the CDR3: TGTGCCAGCAGCCCCGGGACAGGGCACAATGAGCAGTTCTTC.

The rearrangement joins TRBV30 to TRBJ1-3; no definite D call. The CDR3 runs to 10 residues. Per the germline V gene, CDR1 is GTSNPN and CDR2 is SVGIG (reference sequence). The V gene lost 4 bases and the J gene lost 8 bases, with 6 bases spanning the gap. The CDR3 is CAWKRDTIYF. CDR3 bases: TGTGCCTGGAAGCGGGACACCATATATTTT.

The CDR3 is CASSEAVLAGGEQFF. CDR3 nucleotides: TGTGCCAGCAGTGAAGCTGTGTTAGCGGGGGGCGAGCAGTTCTTC. This chain connects TRBV2 to TRBJ2-1; TRBD2 agrees at 10 bases. Germline assignment: CDR1 SNHLY and CDR2 FYNNEI. The length of the CDR3 is 15 residues. Trimming at V came to 0 bases and at J to 10 bases, leaving 6 bases not matched to a gene.

This chain connects TRBV7-9 to TRBJ2-2; TRBD1 agrees at 9 bases. The CDR3 runs to 17 residues. The V segment lost 1 base and the J segment 5 bases; nucleotides outside the gene matches: 8. CDR1 SEHNR and CDR2 FQNEAQ come from the germline V gene (reference sequence). CDR3 in DNA: TGTGCCAGCAGCTTAGAAGCGGGACAGGGTCCGACCGGGGAGCTGTTTTTT. It yields the protein CASSLEAGQGPTGELFF.

This clone has only a few counts. In DNA, the CDR3 is TGCGCCAGCAGCCTTACGGAAGAGGGTTCACCCCTCCACTTT. This gives the protein CASSLTEEGSPLHF. The chain has TRBV4-3 and TRBJ1-6; D is unclear. Trimming left V 4 bases short and J 9 bases short, with 13 bases between. The V gene's germline CDR1 is LGHNA and CDR2 YSLEER. This CDR3 comprises 14 residues.

This chain joins TRBV9 and TRBJ2-3; 9 nucleotides line up with TRBD1. Per the germline V gene, CDR1 is SGDLS and CDR2 is YYNGEE. With 3 bases clipped from V and 6 bases from J, the junction kept 17 bases outside the gene matches. The CDR3 spans 18 residues. Here the CDR3 reads CASSGPQGAIRTTDTQYF. CDR3 coding DNA: TGTGCCAGCAGCGGGCCACAGGGGGCGATAAGGACAACGGATACGCAGTATTTT.

The chain has TRBV30 and TRBJ2-3; TRBD2 agrees at 7 bases. CDR1 and CDR2 (germline): GTSNPN, SVGIG (reference sequence). The CDR3 spans 11 residues. V shed 6 bases, J shed 6 bases, and the junction held 3 bases outside the gene matches. The CDR3 DNA reads TGTGCCTGCAGACTAGCTGATACGCAGTATTTT. It encodes CACRLADTQYF. Full variable domain (rest looked up from reference TRBV30 and TRBJ2-3): SQTIHQWPATLVQPVGSPLSLECTVEGTSNPNLYWYRQAAGRGLQLLFYSVGIGQISSEVPQNLSASRPQDRQFILSSKKLLLSDSGFYLCACRLADTQYFGPGTRLTVL.

This chain uses TRBV25-1 with TRBJ2-7, with D perhaps TRBD1 (5 bases). Germline CDR1 MGHDK, CDR2 SYGVNS. V dropped 11 bases and J dropped 11 bases, with 19 bases sitting between them. The CDR3 runs to 11 residues. Here the CDR3 DNA reads TGTGCCTCCGCCTCCAGTACAGGAGAGTACTTC. Its protein product is CASASSTGEYF.

CDR3: CASSQDHTSGGRETQYF. The CDR3 nucleotides read TGTGCCAGCAGCCAAGATCATACTAGCGGGGGACGAGAGACCCAGTACTTC. The genes are TRBV4-2 and TRBJ2-5; 11 nucleotides align to TRBD2. The CDR3 extends over 17 amino acids. J was trimmed by 4 bases and V by 0 bases; bases with no gene match: 7. Germline assignment: CDR1 LGHNA and CDR2 YNFKEQ.